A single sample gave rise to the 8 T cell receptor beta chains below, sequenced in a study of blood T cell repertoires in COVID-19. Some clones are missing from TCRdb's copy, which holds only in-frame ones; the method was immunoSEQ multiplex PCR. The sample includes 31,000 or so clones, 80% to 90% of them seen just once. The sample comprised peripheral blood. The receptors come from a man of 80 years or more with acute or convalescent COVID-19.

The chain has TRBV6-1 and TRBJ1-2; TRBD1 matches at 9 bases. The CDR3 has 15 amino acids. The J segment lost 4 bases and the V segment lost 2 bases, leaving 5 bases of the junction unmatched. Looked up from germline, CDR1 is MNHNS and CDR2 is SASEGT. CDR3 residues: CASSESGQGTYGYTF. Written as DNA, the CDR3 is TGTGCCAGCAGTGAATCAGGACAGGGGACCTATGGCTACACCTTC.

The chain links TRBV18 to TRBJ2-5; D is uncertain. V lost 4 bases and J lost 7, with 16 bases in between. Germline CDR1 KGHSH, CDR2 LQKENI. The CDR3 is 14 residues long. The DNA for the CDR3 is TGTGCCAGCTCACGCGGTGAGTCTGGCGGGACCCAGTACTTC. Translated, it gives CASSRGESGGTQYF. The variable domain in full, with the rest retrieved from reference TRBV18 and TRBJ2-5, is NAGVMQNPRHLVRRRGQEARLRCSPMKGHSHVYWYRQLPEEGLKFMVYLQKENIIDESGMPKERFSAEFPKEGPSILRIQQVVRGDSAAYFCASSRGESGGTQYFGPGTRLLVL.

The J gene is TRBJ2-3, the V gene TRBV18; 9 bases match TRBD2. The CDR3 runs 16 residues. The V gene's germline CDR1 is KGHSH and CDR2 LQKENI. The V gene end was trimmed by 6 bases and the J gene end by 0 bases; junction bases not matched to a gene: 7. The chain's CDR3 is CASSPSGGISTDTQYF. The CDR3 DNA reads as TGTGCCAGCTCCCCAAGCGGGGGGATTAGCACAGATACGCAGTATTTT.

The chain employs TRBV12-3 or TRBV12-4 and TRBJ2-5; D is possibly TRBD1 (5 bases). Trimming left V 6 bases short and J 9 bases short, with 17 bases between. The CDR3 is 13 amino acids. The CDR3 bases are TGTGCCAGCAGCAAGACCTCTCGACAGCCCCAGTACTTC. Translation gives CASSKTSRQPQYF.

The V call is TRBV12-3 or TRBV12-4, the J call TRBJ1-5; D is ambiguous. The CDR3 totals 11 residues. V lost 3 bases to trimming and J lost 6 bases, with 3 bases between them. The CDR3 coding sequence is TGTGCCAGCAGTTTGGCTCAGCCCCAGCATTTT. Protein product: CASSLAQPQHF.

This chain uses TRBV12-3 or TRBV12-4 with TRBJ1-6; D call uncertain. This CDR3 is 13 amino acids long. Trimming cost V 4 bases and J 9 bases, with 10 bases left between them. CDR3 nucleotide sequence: TGTGCCAGCAGTTCCACCCGGGGTTCACCCCTCCACTTT. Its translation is CASSSTRGSPLHF.

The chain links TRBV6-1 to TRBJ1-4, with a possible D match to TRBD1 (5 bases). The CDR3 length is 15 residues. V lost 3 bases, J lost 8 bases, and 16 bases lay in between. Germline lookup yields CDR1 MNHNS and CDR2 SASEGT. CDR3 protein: CASSDSRQGFEKLFF. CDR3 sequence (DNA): TGTGCCAGCAGTGATTCGCGGCAGGGTTTCGAAAAACTGTTTTTT.

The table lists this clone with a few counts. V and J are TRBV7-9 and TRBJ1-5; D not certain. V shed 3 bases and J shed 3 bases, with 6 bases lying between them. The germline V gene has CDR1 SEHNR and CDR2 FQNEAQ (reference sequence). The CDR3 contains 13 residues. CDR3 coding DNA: TGTGCCAGCAGCTTGAGTCCCAATCAGCCCCAGCATTTT. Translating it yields CASSLSPNQPQHF.